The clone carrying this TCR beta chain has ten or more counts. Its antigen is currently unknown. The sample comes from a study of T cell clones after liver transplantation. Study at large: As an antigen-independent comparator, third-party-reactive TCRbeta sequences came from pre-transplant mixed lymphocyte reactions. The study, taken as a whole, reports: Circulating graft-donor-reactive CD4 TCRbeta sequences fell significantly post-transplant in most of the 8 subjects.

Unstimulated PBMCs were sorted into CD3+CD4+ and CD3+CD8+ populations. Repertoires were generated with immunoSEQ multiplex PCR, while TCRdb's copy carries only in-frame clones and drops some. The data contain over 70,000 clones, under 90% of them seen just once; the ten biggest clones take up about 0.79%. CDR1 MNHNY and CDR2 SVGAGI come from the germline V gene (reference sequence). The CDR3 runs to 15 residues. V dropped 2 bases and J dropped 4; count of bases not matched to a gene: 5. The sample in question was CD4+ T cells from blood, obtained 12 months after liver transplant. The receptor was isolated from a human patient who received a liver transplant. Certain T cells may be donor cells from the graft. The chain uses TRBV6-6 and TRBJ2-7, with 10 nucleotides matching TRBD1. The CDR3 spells CASSYPDRGEYEQYF. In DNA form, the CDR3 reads TGTGCCAGCAGTTACCCGGACAGGGGGGAATACGAGCAGTACTTC.